This T cell receptor beta chain appears in the sequencing data of a study of technical replicates of blood from a few donors. There are 12 residues in the CDR3. Trimming cost V 2 bases and J 7 bases, with 6 bases left between them. Germline V CDR1 and CDR2: SGHVS, FQNEAQ. Profiled with immunoSEQ multiplex PCR; TCRdb holds only in-frame clones, not every one. The data contain more than 65,000 clones, around 94% of them singletons. Sequencing input: T cells isolated from PBMCs. The V and J genes are TRBV7-8 and TRBJ1-5; D is uncertain. The clonotype was recovered from a human donor in good health. The CDR3: CASSLSLQPQHF. The CDR3 DNA is TGTGCCAGCAGCTTATCTTTGCAGCCCCAGCATTTT. Variable domain in full (rest from reference TRBV7-8 and TRBJ1-5): GAGVSQSPRYKVAKRGQDVALRCDPISGHVSLFWYQQALGQGPEFLTYFQNEAQLDKSGLPSDRFFAERPEGSVSTLKIQRTQQEDSAVYLCASSLSLQPQHFGDGTRLSIL.